This T cell receptor (beta chain) emerged from a study of cytomegalovirus exposure and HLA in healthy donors. Only in-frame clones appear in the TCRdb table, and some are missing; sequencing was by immunoSEQ multiplex PCR. The sample holds around 190,000 clones; around 80% are singletons and the top ten take roughly 1.2%. About this clone itself: Antigen: not known.

V was clipped by 2 bases and J by 5 bases, with 6 bases between them. This CDR3 is built from 12 residues. CDR1 and CDR2 (germline): SGHVS, FQNEAQ. Regarding the study as a whole: It was found in a later analysis that first-cohort TCR clusters tended to co-occur in the 120 validation repertoires. The CMV antigen specificity of a few CMV-associated chains was confirmed through in vitro analysis. Reported results showed that the classifier diagnosed cytomegalovirus status with high specificity and sensitivity.

Separate from the approximately 650-subject first cohort, the roughly 130-subject validation cohort was the one that the donors belonged to. The V gene is TRBV7-8, the J gene TRBJ1-1; D unresolved. The source material was PBMCs. The clonotype comes from a woman aged 30 to 39 in good health and CMV-seronegative. The CDR3 reads CASSLRVTEAFF. DNA for the CDR3: TGTGCCAGCAGCTTACGGGTAACTGAAGCTTTCTTT.